The 3 T cell receptor beta chains below come from one sample, sequenced in a study of T cells in Graves' hyperthyroidism and ophthalmopathy. Authors of the study amplified TCR beta CDR3 regions from RNA transcripts. Initially, a first-round RT-PCR of the TCR CDR3 employed the HTBI primer set. TCRdb fed the multiplex PCR reads into MiXCR, producing one record per CDR3 protein. The repertoire holds a few hundred thousand distinct CDR3 sequences, about 16% seen once, with roughly 3.5% in the top ten. Material for sequencing was blood. Receptor source: a woman in her forties with Graves' ophthalmopathy.

This clonotype has ten or more counts. The chain has TRBV12-3 or TRBV12-4 and TRBJ1-4; maybe TRBD1 (6 bases). The CDR3 covers 15 residues. V gave up 2 bases and J gave up 5 bases, with 12 bases separating them. CDR3 protein: CASSLQTGSNEKLFF. DNA of the CDR3: TGTGCCAGCAGTTTACAAACAGGGTCGAATGAAAAACTGTTTTTT.

This clonotype was seen many times. The V and J genes are TRBV5-1 and TRBJ1-1; a possible D gene is TRBD1 (5 bases). CDR1 and CDR2 (germline): SGHRS, YFSETQ. This CDR3 region has 15 residues. The V end lost 4 bases, the J end lost 5 bases, and 18 bases lay between the germline ends. CDR3 in DNA: TGCGCCAGCAGCCAAGAACAGGTGAGACAAACTGAAGCTTTCTTT. Translating it yields CASSQEQVRQTEAFF.

CDR3 in amino acids: CASSYQGLAGDEQFF. In nucleotides, the CDR3 is TGTGCCAGCAGTTACCAGGGACTAGCGGGGGACGAGCAGTTCTTC. This chain joins TRBV6-5 and TRBJ2-1; 14 positions agree with TRBD2. This CDR3 region has 15 residues. V was pared by 2 bases and J by 10 bases, with 4 bases of the junction left unmatched. In germline, CDR1 is MNHEY, CDR2 SVGAGI.